The rows below give T cell receptor beta chains drawn from one sample of a study of tumor and adjacent non-tumor tissue in lung cancer. Each CDR3 protein gets one entry after TCRdb re-called the multiplex PCR reads with MiXCR. The sample consists of about 68,000 distinct CDR3 sequences, roughly 56% of them appearing once. The sample consisted of lung tumor tissue. The receptors originated from a man in his forties or fifties with non-small cell lung cancer. CDR3s include the opening cysteine and the closing phenylalanine or tryptophan. The order of the fields is J gene, V gene, CDR3 protein.

TRBJ2-3 | TRBV6-5 | CASSLTDTHTQYF
TRBJ1-3 | TRBV29-1 | CSVKGGGGNTIYF
TRBJ2-3 | TRBV30 | CAWTKLRGSDTQYF
TRBJ2-7 | TRBV10-3 | CAISKGQGSTYVQYF
TRBJ2-3 | TRBV4-1 | CASSQSLGSGGATDTQYF
TRBJ2-5 | TRBV11-2 | CASRESQETQYF
TRBJ2-3 | TRBV28 | CASRSVVSTDTQYF
TRBJ2-7 | TRBV7-9 | CASSLEIRSYEQYF
TRBJ2-5 | TRBV5-1 | CASSLPAGQETQYF
TRBJ2-5 | TRBV6-5 | CASNVQWFETQYF
TRBJ2-5 | TRBV29-1 | CSVAPGQLGEETQYF
TRBJ2-3 | TRBV13 | CANSLLLTNTQYF
TRBJ2-1 | TRBV5-1 | CASSSWGATSGDNEQFF
TRBJ1-1 | TRBV11-2 | CASSVDRYRTEGFF
TRBJ1-3 | TRBV11-2 | CVSSVLGTGSGNAIYF
TRBJ2-5 | TRBV25-1 | CASSEFVAGFYETQYF
TRBJ2-5 | TRBV24-1 | CATSPRGAGSGTQYF
TRBJ1-4 | TRBV29-1 | CSVEDLASGGEKLFF
TRBJ1-2 | TRBV6-1 | CVSSEGTESYGYTF
TRBJ1-1 | TRBV25-1 | CAGSAQGNTEAFF
TRBJ1-4 | TRBV20-1 | CSASPPAGDEKLFF
TRBJ2-7 | TRBV20-1 | CSTRDQGSHVEQYF
TRBJ1-2 | TRBV7-9 | CTSSLGFGPTAGYTF
TRBJ2-2 | TRBV6-5 | CASTFRRTGELLF
TRBJ2-1 | TRBV7-2 | CASSLVAFSYNEQFF
TRBJ2-1 | TRBV14 | CVSSQSGSGLYNEQFF
TRBJ2-5 | TRBV28 | CASRRAQFGETQYF
TRBJ2-1 | TRBV12-3/TRBV12-4 | CACSFGGGHNEQFF
TRBJ1-5 | TRBV6-1 | CASSTPGQDLWNRYQHF
TRBJ1-2 | TRBV6-2/TRBV6-3 | CASKGEEASYGYTF
TRBJ2-2 | TRBV11-2 | CASSIVRRAKTGELFF
TRBJ2-1 | TRBV4-1 | CASSQDRRPKNNEQFF
TRBJ1-6 | TRBV6-5 | CASRPRVDSPLHF
TRBJ2-7 | TRBV5-4 | CASSPGPTLEQYF
TRBJ2-3 | TRBV5-6 | CAGSLKGTDTQYF
TRBJ2-1 | TRBV5-4 | CASSLSQGNYNEQFF
TRBJ1-2 | TRBV7-9 | CASSLADRPNYGYTF
TRBJ2-2 | TRBV19 | CASGTEEDTGELFF
TRBJ2-5 | TRBV6-1 | CASSESGSKRTQYF
TRBJ2-7 | TRBV6-1 | CASSERQGSPAEQYF
TRBJ1-1 | TRBV7-9 | CASSLGTWANTEAFF
TRBJ2-7 | TRBV6-6 | CASSYNQGAYEQYF
TRBJ1-1 | TRBV5-1 | CASSLDRAVGTEAFF
TRBJ2-5 | TRBV10-3 | CAISEGTSGRGETQYF
TRBJ1-4 | TRBV30 | CAWSERGLNEKLFF
TRBJ1-2 | TRBV20-1 | CSASLRTGSYGYTF
TRBJ2-2 | TRBV6-6 | CVSTNPTWNTGELFF
TRBJ1-1 | TRBV5-4 | CASSPRQNTEAFF
TRBJ2-5 | TRBV5-1 | CASSLASGGTETQYF
TRBJ2-2 | TRBV5-1 | CASRNSTIGTGELFF
TRBJ2-3 | TRBV20-1 | CSAPTLGDTQYF
TRBJ2-2 | TRBV24-1 | CATSDLTGTMNTGELFF
TRBJ1-6 | TRBV6-6 | CASSYSAAHSPPHF
TRBJ1-5 | TRBV5-5 | CASNFGAQPPNQPHHF
TRBJ2-2 | TRBV20-1 | CSARVGGETGELFF
TRBJ2-4 | TRBV7-8 | CASSLAGEGKNIQYF
TRBJ2-7 | TRBV4-2 | CASSQGGSGRWYEQYF